Below are 19 T cell receptor beta chains sequenced from a single sample in a study of blood T cell repertoires in COVID-19. This table comes from immunoSEQ multiplex PCR, and its TCRdb copy is limited to in-frame clones, with some not included. The sample includes more than 65,000 clones, 90% to 95% of them seen just once. Source material: peripheral blood. The receptors shown here come from a human donor in a cohort sampled during active COVID-19.

The chain is built from TRBV6-5 and TRBJ2-7; tentatively, D is TRBD2 (5 bases). This CDR3 is built from 12 residues. Germline V CDR1 and CDR2: MNHEY, SVGAGI. Trimming left V 7 bases short and J 3 bases short, with 10 bases between. CDR3 DNA sequence: TGTGCCAGCATAAGCGGCAACTACGAGCAGTACTTC. Encoded protein: CASISGNYEQYF.

This rearrangement joins TRBV30 to TRBJ1-2; D ambiguous. The CDR3 covers 11 residues. Germline CDR1 reads GTSNPN; CDR2 reads SVGIG (reference sequence). Between the trimmed V and J ends, which lost 5 bases and 3 bases, there was a span of 7 bases. The CDR3 here is CAWSADYGYTF. CDR3 nucleotides: TGTGCCTGGTCGGCGGACTATGGCTACACCTTC.

The V gene is TRBV11-2, the J gene TRBJ2-5, with 8 bases aligning to TRBD1. Germline CDR1 and CDR2: SGHAT and FQNNGV. Losses at the gene ends were 5 bases for V and 6 bases for J; bases not matched to a gene: 14. The CDR3 loop spans 16 amino acids. CDR3 sequence reads: CASSPLKGQGLKTQYF. The CDR3, as DNA: TGTGCCAGCAGCCCACTGAAAGGACAGGGTCTGAAGACCCAGTACTTC.

This chain joins TRBV19 and TRBJ1-3; a possible D gene is TRBD1 (5 bases). Germline V CDR1 and CDR2: LNHDA, SQIVND (reference sequence). There are 16 residues in the CDR3. Trimming took off 1 base at V and 0 bases at J, with 10 bases between the two ends. Written as DNA, the CDR3 is TGTGCCAGTAGTATAGCCGACGGACACTCTGGAAACACCATATATTTT. Its translation is CASSIADGHSGNTIYF.

The chain employs TRBV19 and TRBJ1-6; D not certain. With 3 bases removed from V and 6 bases from J, the gap between germline ends came to 12 bases. The length of the CDR3 is 15 residues. CDR1 and CDR2 (germline): LNHDA, SQIVND (reference sequence). The CDR3 region has the DNA TGTGCCAGTAGTATGGCCGGGAGGAGTAATTCACCCCTCCACTTT. Protein product: CASSMAGRSNSPLHF.

This clone was seen a handful of times. The J gene is TRBJ1-5, the V gene TRBV19, with D possibly being TRBD1 (5 bases). The length of the CDR3 is 14 residues. The germline V gene has CDR1 LNHDA and CDR2 SQIVND (reference sequence). The ends were cut back, 1 base at V and 2 bases at J, with 6 bases in the middle. The CDR3 spells CASSIGRGNQPQHF. For the CDR3, the DNA is TGTGCCAGTAGTATAGGCAGGGGCAATCAGCCCCAGCATTTT.

The chain employs TRBV7-8 and TRBJ1-5; D is uncertain. Germline V gene sequence: CDR1 SGHVS, CDR2 FQNEAQ. The length of the CDR3 is 15 residues. V lost 2 bases to trimming and J lost 4 bases, with 12 bases between them. This CDR3 reads CASSLMAAENQPQHF. CDR3 nucleotide sequence: TGTGCCAGCAGCTTAATGGCGGCCGAAAATCAGCCCCAGCATTTT. Full variable domain (rest looked up from reference TRBV7-8 and TRBJ1-5): GAGVSQSPRYKVAKRGQDVALRCDPISGHVSLFWYQQALGQGPEFLTYFQNEAQLDKSGLPSDRFFAERPEGSVSTLKIQRTQQEDSAVYLCASSLMAAENQPQHFGDGTRLSIL.

The V gene is TRBV5-8, the J gene TRBJ2-5; D is possibly TRBD1 (6 bases). The ends were cut back, 1 base at V and 5 bases at J, with 15 bases in the middle. CDR1 is SGHTS, CDR2 YDEGEE, per germline. The CDR3 runs to 15 residues. The chain's CDR3 is CASSLNREKWETQYF. Written as DNA, the CDR3 is TGTGCCAGCAGCTTGAACAGGGAGAAATGGGAGACCCAGTACTTC.

On this clone itself: Other nucleotide sequences from this sample produce the same CDR3. V usage is TRBV9 and J usage is TRBJ2-7; possible D gene TRBD2, 7 bases. Germline CDR1 is SGDLS and CDR2 is YYNGEE. The V and J ends lost 0 bases and 2 bases respectively, with 9 bases between them. This CDR3 has 14 residues. CDR3 in DNA: TGTGCCAGCAGCGTAGGAGGGGGGGCCTACGAGCAGTACTTC. It specifies CASSVGGGAYEQYF.

The chain has TRBV23-1 and TRBJ1-3, with D uncertain. TRBV23-1 is labeled an ORF, and its function is uncertain. The CDR3 runs 15 residues. Trimming pared 0 bases from V and 2 bases from J, leaving 8 bases between. CDR3 loop: CASSQSRHAGNTIYF. The CDR3 DNA is TGCGCCAGCAGTCAATCGAGGCACGCTGGAAACACCATATATTTT.

This chain connects TRBV7-3 to TRBJ1-1; D remains unclear. Deletions cut 2 bases from V and 5 bases from J, with 12 bases between. Per the germline V gene, CDR1 is SGHTA and CDR2 is FQGTGA. The CDR3 is 14 residues long. The CDR3 protein is CASSLDPGNTEAFF. The CDR3 DNA is TGTGCCAGCAGCTTAGATCCGGGGAATACTGAAGCTTTCTTT. Combining the CDR3 with reference TRBV7-3 and TRBJ1-1 gives the whole variable domain GAGVSQTPSNKVTEKGKYVELRCDPISGHTALYWYRQSLGQGPEFLIYFQGTGAADDSGLPNDRFFAVRPEGSVSTLKIQRTERGDSAVYLCASSLDPGNTEAFFGQGTRLTVV.

The V gene is TRBV5-1, the J gene TRBJ1-6; TRBD1 agrees at 9 bases. J gave up 5 bases and V 0 bases, and 9 bases lay outside the gene matches. CDR1 is SGHRS and CDR2 is YFSETQ in the germline V gene. The CDR3 is 18 amino acids. The CDR3 DNA reads TGCGCCAGCAGCTTGGAAGGGACAGGGTTTCGGGATAATTCACCCCTCCACTTT. This encodes CASSLEGTGFRDNSPLHF.

V gene TRBV5-5 combines with J gene TRBJ2-7; D perhaps matches TRBD2 (5 bases). Germline CDR1 reads SGHKS; CDR2 reads YYEKEE (reference sequence). Trimming took 0 bases from V and 6 from J, leaving 13 bases between them. The CDR3 extends over 14 amino acids. CDR3 sequence: CASSLVGGPIEQYF. CDR3 nucleotide sequence: TGTGCCAGCAGCTTGGTTGGAGGCCCGATCGAGCAGTACTTC.

This clone was seen a handful of times. The CDR3 DNA sequence: TGTGCCAGCAGAGGAGCGGGACTCTACGAGCAGTACTTC. Translated: CASRGAGLYEQYF. The V gene is TRBV27, the J gene TRBJ2-7; 7 bases are a match to TRBD2. The V gene's germline CDR1 is MNHEY and CDR2 SMNVEV (reference sequence). V shed 6 bases and J 3 bases; nucleotides not matched to a gene: 5. The CDR3 runs 13 residues.

The CDR3 region is CASSLSGTEYYGYTF. DNA of the CDR3: TGTGCCAGCAGCTTAAGCGGGACAGAGTATTACGGCTACACCTTC. The V and J genes are TRBV7-3 and TRBJ1-2; 7 bases are shared with TRBD1. Germline V gene sequence: CDR1 SGHTA, CDR2 FQGTGA. V dropped 1 base and J dropped 8; count of bases not matched to a gene: 10. The CDR3 is 15 residues long.

In DNA, the CDR3 is TGTGCCAGCAAACCATGGACAGGGGGGGGCAGCAATCAGCCCCAGCATTTT. Protein sequence: CASKPWTGGGSNQPQHF. This rearrangement joins TRBV27 to TRBJ1-5; 10 bases align to TRBD1. V shed 7 bases and J 1 base; nucleotides not matched to a gene: 10. Germline CDR1 is MNHEY and CDR2 is SMNVEV (reference sequence). The CDR3 is made up of 17 amino acids.

V gene TRBV4-2 combines with J gene TRBJ2-7; 10 bases are a match to TRBD2. This CDR3 has 15 amino acids. Losses at the gene ends were 5 bases for V and 3 bases for J; bases not matched to a gene: 7. Germline V CDR1 and CDR2: LGHNA, YNFKEQ. CDR3 sequence (DNA): TGTGCCAGCAGCGAATATGCTAGCGGGGGCTACGAGCAGTACTTC. Translating gives CASSEYASGGYEQYF.

This clone was detected only once. This chain links TRBV11-3 with TRBJ2-3; the D gene is possibly TRBD2 (6 bases). The CDR3 loop spans 13 amino acids. Germline V lookup: CDR1 SGHNT, CDR2 YENEEA. V was cut by 2 bases and J by 6 bases, with 9 bases left in between. CDR3 in amino acids: CASSLRGGDTQYF. The CDR3 nucleotides read TGTGCCAGCAGCTTAAGGGGAGGCGATACGCAGTATTTT. Based on the CDR3 plus reference TRBV11-3 and TRBJ2-3, the full variable domain is EAGVVQSPRYKIIEKKQPVAFWCNPISGHNTLYWYLQNLGQGPELLIRYENEEAVDDSQLPKDRFSAERLKGVDSTLKIQPAELGDSAVYLCASSLRGGDTQYFGPGTRLTVL.

V is TRBV6-1 and J is TRBJ2-7, with 9 bases lining up with TRBD1. This CDR3 is built from 15 residues. Germline V gives CDR1 MNHNS, CDR2 SASEGT. Trimming cost V 3 bases and J 4 bases; bases outside gene matches: 7. The DNA for the CDR3 is TGTGCCAGCAGTGACGGGACAGGGAGCCCTTACGAGCAGTACTTC. Its protein product is CASSDGTGSPYEQYF.